These 23 T cell receptor beta chains were sequenced from one sample in a study of blood T cells in healthy people across ages. A second PCR of roughly 7 to 11 cycles used a sample-barcoded 5' primer and a J-beta primer mix. TCRdb passed the 5' RACE reads through MiXCR, listing each CDR3 protein once. The table includes around 1.7 million distinct CDR3 sequences, about 28% detected once. The sequencing input was blood. The receptor source for this set is a woman aged 25 to 39 in good health.

Concerning this clonotype: Given a much more abundant clone one base away, this may be a read error. The chain couples TRBV20-1 to TRBJ2-3; D is unresolved. Trimming pared 3 bases from V and 0 bases from J, leaving 13 bases between. This CDR3 region has 15 residues. Germline V gene sequence: CDR1 DFQATT, CDR2 SNEGSKA (reference sequence). The CDR3 region is CSASCQKTSTDTQYF. In DNA, the CDR3 is TGCAGTGCTAGCTGCCAGAAAACTAGCACAGATACGCAGTATTTT.

Remarks on this clonotype: A read error is possible here, since a much larger clone lies one base away. The genes are TRBV15 and TRBJ2-3, with 7 bases lining up with TRBD1. The CDR3 loop spans 15 amino acids. CDR1 and CDR2 (germline): LNHNV, YYDKDF (reference sequence). The CDR3 DNA is TGTGCCACCGGCAGAGGGACAGATGTCTCAGATACGCAGTATTTT. Amino acids: CATGRGTDVSDTQYF. The full variable domain, in which reference TRBV15 and TRBJ2-3 provide the parts outside the CDR3, is DAMVIQNPRYQVTQFGKPVTLSCSQTLNHNVMYWYQQKSSQAPKLLFHYYDKDFNNEADTPDNFQSRRPNTSFCFLDIRSPGLGDTAMYLCATGRGTDVSDTQYFGPGTRLTVL.

This clonotype was detected only a few times. The V gene is TRBV7-9, the J gene TRBJ2-1, with 16 bases identical to TRBD2. The CDR3 length is 17 residues. V lost 5 bases, J lost 6 bases, and 7 bases stayed unmatched. Germline V lookup: CDR1 SEHNR, CDR2 FQNEAQ (reference sequence). The CDR3, as DNA: TGTGCCAGCAGCCCGGGACTAGCGGGAGGGAGAGGCAATGAGCAGTTCTTC. Its protein product is CASSPGLAGGRGNEQFF.

This clonotype was recorded a few times. The rearrangement uses TRBV30 and TRBJ2-7; D remains unclear. V was cut by 0 bases and J by 1 base, with 13 bases left in between. Germline assignment: CDR1 GTSNPN and CDR2 SVGIG (reference sequence). The CDR3 is 15 residues long. The CDR3 is CAWSVSDTRSYEQYF. CDR3 DNA sequence: TGTGCCTGGAGTGTCTCCGACACCAGGTCCTACGAGCAGTACTTC.

As for this clonotype: A single base separates this from a much larger clone, so it may be a read error. This chain connects TRBV7-2 to TRBJ2-1; possibly TRBD1 for D (5 bases). CDR3 size: 17 residues. Trimming left V 5 bases short and J 2 bases short, with 19 bases between. Germline loops: CDR1 SGHTA, CDR2 FQGNSA. CDR3 region: CASSPRFERGAYNEQFF. For the CDR3, the DNA is TGTGCCAGCAGCCCTCGGTTCGAAAGGGGCGCCTACAATGAGCAGTTCTTC.

In its sample, this clonotype was seen a few times. This chain joins TRBV29-1 and TRBJ1-2, with D tentatively TRBD1 (6 bases). V was cut by 0 bases and J by 8 bases, with 7 bases left in between. CDR1 SQVTM and CDR2 ANQGSEA come from the germline V gene. The CDR3 contains 11 residues. In nucleotides, the CDR3 is TGCAGCGTTGAAGAGGACAGCGGCTACACCTTC. It translates to CSVEEDSGYTF. Full variable domain (rest looked up from reference TRBV29-1 and TRBJ1-2): SAVISQKPSRDICQRGTSLTIQCQVDSQVTMMFWYRQQPGQSLTLIATANQGSEATYESGFVIDKFPISRPNLTFSTLTVSNMSPEDSSIYLCSVEEDSGYTFGSGTRLTVV.

This sequence joins TRBV5-5 and TRBJ2-1; D ambiguous. The DNA matches TRBJ2-7 better at its end, which makes the J call doubtful. Germline CDR1 SGHKS, CDR2 YYEKEE (reference sequence). The CDR3 spans 15 residues. The CDR3 sequence is CASSLKYGAYNEQYF. The CDR3 bases are TGTGCCAGCAGCTTGAAGTACGGCGCCTACAATGAGCAGTACTTC.

The chain uses TRBV12-3 or TRBV12-4 and TRBJ2-3; maybe TRBD2 (7 bases). The CDR3 is 13 residues long. The ends were cut back, 7 bases at V and 5 bases at J, with 13 bases in the middle. The CDR3 DNA is TGTGCCAGCAACGGGGGGCGGGTAGATACGCAGTATTTT. Translated, it gives CASNGGRVDTQYF.

This clonotype was seen at least ten times. This chain joins TRBV20-1 and TRBJ2-1; tentative D call: TRBD2 (5 bases). CDR1 and CDR2 (germline): DFQATT, SNEGSKA (reference sequence). Between the trimmed V and J ends, which lost 1 base and 4 bases, there was a span of 14 bases. The CDR3 runs to 15 residues. CDR3 in amino acids: CSARGSAERYNEQFF. CDR3 sequence (DNA): TGCAGTGCTAGAGGTAGCGCCGAGAGGTACAATGAGCAGTTCTTC.

V and J are TRBV7-9 and TRBJ2-2; D is ambiguous. The CDR3 has 13 residues. Germline V CDR1 and CDR2: SEHNR, FQNEAQ (reference sequence). V was shortened by 5 bases and J by 6 bases, with 10 bases between the two germline ends. Here the CDR3 reads CASSQGLSGELFF. For the CDR3, the DNA is TGTGCCAGCAGCCAAGGGTTGTCCGGGGAGCTGTTTTTT. Looking up the rest from reference TRBV7-9 and TRBJ2-2 gives the full variable domain: DTGVSQNPRHKITKRGQNVTFRCDPISEHNRLYWYRQTLGQGPEFLTYFQNEAQLEKSRLLSDRFSAERPKGSFSTLEIQRTEQGDSAMYLCASSQGLSGELFFGEGSRLTVL.

The rearrangement joins TRBV6-6 to TRBJ1-2; 8 bases align to TRBD1. The CDR3 length is 13 residues. CDR1 is MNHNY, CDR2 SVGAGI, per germline (reference sequence). V lost 7 bases, J lost 5 bases, and 6 bases stayed unmatched. The CDR3 sequence: CASTYRGDYGYTF. The CDR3 nucleotides read TGTGCCAGCACCTACAGGGGGGATTATGGCTACACCTTC.

In its sample, this clonotype was seen a few times. The gene calls are TRBV6-1 and TRBJ2-3, with TRBD1 identical over 7 bases. This CDR3 comprises 16 residues. Germline V gene lookup returns CDR1 MNHNS and CDR2 SASEGT. Trimming cost V 4 bases and J 6 bases; bases outside gene matches: 13. CDR3 sequence (DNA): TGTGCCAGCAGTGCCAGGGGGTATGGCCCCACCGATACGCAGTATTTT. Translating gives CASSARGYGPTDTQYF.

This chain joins TRBV7-2 and TRBJ2-5; 7 positions agree with TRBD2. Losses at the gene ends were 7 bases for V and 5 bases for J; bases not matched to a gene: 7. Germline lookup yields CDR1 SGHTA and CDR2 FQGNSA. The CDR3 extends over 13 amino acids. The CDR3 region is CASNPGRGETQYF. The CDR3, as DNA: TGTGCCAGCAACCCTGGGCGGGGGGAGACCCAGTACTTC.

This clonotype was picked up many times. The chain has TRBV10-3 and TRBJ2-7; TRBD1 matches at 11 bases. V trimming: 10 bases; J trimming: 4 bases; junction bases outside the gene matches: 9. The CDR3 spans 14 residues. Germline-derived CDR1 and CDR2 are ENHRY and SYGVKD. The CDR3 coding sequence is TGTGCCACCGGTTCCGGGACAGGGGGTTACGAGCAGTACTTC. Translating gives CATGSGTGGYEQYF.

At least ten counts were recorded for this clonotype. The chain carries TRBV4-3 and TRBJ2-7; D might be TRBD2 (5 bases). Germline CDR1 is LGHNA and CDR2 is YSLEER. The CDR3 has 14 residues. V dropped 0 bases and J dropped 3 bases, with 9 bases sitting between them. The CDR3 sequence is CASSQDLGSYEQYF. CDR3 nucleotides: TGCGCCAGCAGCCAAGATCTAGGGAGCTACGAGCAGTACTTC.

Here the CDR3 reads CASSLEAGTSGIWGDTQYF. Written as DNA, the CDR3 is TGTGCCAGCAGTTTAGAGGCGGGGACTAGCGGGATTTGGGGAGATACGCAGTATTTT. The chain carries TRBV28 and TRBJ2-3; 13 bases fit TRBD2. The junction had 13 bases not matched to a gene; V was cut back by 2 bases and J by 5 bases. Per the germline V gene, CDR1 is MDHEN and CDR2 is SYDVKM. CDR3 size: 19 residues.

This clonotype has only a few counts. V is TRBV20-1 and J is TRBJ2-6, with TRBD1 as a possible D gene (6 bases). Germline V gives CDR1 DFQATT, CDR2 SNEGSKA (reference sequence). The germline V and J ends were trimmed by 0 bases and 4 bases, with 10 bases remaining between them. This CDR3 spans 15 amino acids. The CDR3 DNA reads as TGCAGTGCTAGAGATCAGGGGCCAGGGGCCAACGTCCTGACTTTC. Translating gives CSARDQGPGANVLTF.

This clonotype was detected ten times or more. This sequence joins TRBV6-4 and TRBJ1-2, with 10 positions matching TRBD1. This CDR3 has 16 amino acids. V trimming: 6 bases; J trimming: 6 bases; junction bases outside the gene matches: 13. From germline, CDR1 is MRHNA and CDR2 SNTAGT. CDR3 residues: CASSMRQGAKLDGYTF. The DNA of the CDR3 is TGTGCCAGCAGCATGAGACAGGGGGCTAAATTGGATGGCTACACCTTC.

This clonotype has a count of ten or more. This chain links TRBV29-1 with TRBJ2-1, with 14 nucleotides matching TRBD2. The CDR3 contains 16 residues. V shed 8 bases, J shed 0 bases, and the junction held 6 bases outside the gene matches. The germline gives CDR1 SQVTM, CDR2 ANQGSEA. CDR3 DNA: TGCAGCACCTCGGGGACTAGCGGGAGCTCCTACAATGAGCAGTTCTTC. It is translated as CSTSGTSGSSYNEQFF.

Comments on this clonotype: The germline gene is not matched at one end of the junction; a read error may be the cause. The chain uses TRBV7-2 and TRBJ2-7; TRBD1 matches 7 bases. The tail of the sequence fits TRBJ2-5 better, so the J call may be wrong. CDR1 is SGHTA, CDR2 FQGNSA, per germline. The CDR3 has 15 residues. As DNA, the CDR3 is TGTACCGGCAGCCGACTCGGGACAGACGTAGGGACCCAGTACTTC. It specifies CTGSRLGTDVGTQYF.

The genes are TRBV6-2 or TRBV6-3 and TRBJ1-2; D unclear. V was clipped by 1 base and J by 1 base, with 1 base between them. CDR1 MNHEY and CDR2 SVGEGT come from the germline V gene. The CDR3 sequence is 12 residues long. The chain's CDR3 is CASSYYNYGYTF. CDR3 DNA: TGTGCCAGCAGTTACTATAACTATGGCTACACCTTC.

This clonotype occurred a few times. The J gene is TRBJ2-1, the V gene TRBV3-1; 9 bases are shared with TRBD2. Germline V gives CDR1 LGHDT, CDR2 YNNKEL (reference sequence). The ends lost 1 base at V and 6 bases at J; junction bases unmatched: 4. The CDR3 totals 15 residues. The CDR3 bases are TGTGCCAGCAGCCAAGTAGCGGGGGTATCCAATGAGCAGTTCTTC. Amino acid sequence: CASSQVAGVSNEQFF.

This clonotype showed up many times. V usage is TRBV7-2 and J usage is TRBJ1-2, with D perhaps TRBD1 (5 bases). From germline, CDR1 is SGHTA and CDR2 FQGNSA. This CDR3 comprises 14 residues. V was clipped by 5 bases and J by 8 bases, with 18 bases between them. CDR3 coding DNA: TGTGCCAGCAGCCCACTATACCAGGGCGTAGGCTACACCTTC. Protein product: CASSPLYQGVGYTF.